Listed below are T cell receptor beta chains from one sample, sequenced in a study of T cells after yellow fever vaccination. TCRdb re-called the 5' RACE reads with MiXCR, one entry per CDR3 protein. The sample has just under 600,000 distinct CDR3 sequences; approximately 13% are singletons. Sample: PBMCs, taken on the day of the yellow fever booster vaccination. The source is a man younger than 45 who received the YFV17D yellow fever vaccine. The CDR3 runs from the conserved cysteine through the conserved F or W. D genes are given only for firm matches. The size of a clone is reported for some rows only, either as once, few or many, or as a class for expanded clones.

TRBJ2-2	few	TRBV18	TRBD2	TGTGCCAGCTCAAGACTAGCGGGAGATCTGATCGGGGAGCTGTTTTTT	CASSRLAGDLIGELFF
TRBJ2-7	few	TRBV18	TRBD1	TGTGCCAGCTCACCATTGGGGACAGGGAGCTCCTACGAGCAGTACTTC	CASSPLGTGSSYEQYF
TRBJ2-1	few	TRBV4-2	.	TGTGCCAGCAGCCAAGATGCGCGACACAACAATGAGCAGTTCTTC	CASSQDARHNNEQFF
TRBJ2-5	few	TRBV10-3	.	TGTGCCATCACCTGGGACGCCGGCGGGACCCAGTACTTC	CAITWDAGGTQYF
TRBJ1-1	few	TRBV28	TRBD1	TGTGCCAGCAGTCTGAGGGGGACAGGGGGCGGCACTGAAGCTTTCTTT	CASSLRGTGGGTEAFF
TRBJ2-2	few	TRBV27	.	TGTGCCAGCAGTTTAGGCTCCATTACCCCCGGGGAGCTGTTTTTT	CASSLGSITPGELFF
TRBJ2-5	few	TRBV20-1	TRBD2	TGCAGTGCCAACCGACTAGCGGATCAAGAGACCCAGTACTTC	CSANRLADQETQYF
TRBJ2-1	many	TRBV12-3/TRBV12-4	.	TGTGCCAGCAGCCCGGTGAATGAGCAGTTCTTC	CASSPVNEQFF
TRBJ1-6	.	TRBV7-2	.	TGTGCCAGCAGCTTGCACGGTTATAATTCACCCCTCCACTTT	CASSLHGYNSPLHF
TRBJ2-6	.	TRBV6-5	.	TGTGCCAGCAGTTACTCAAGGGGCGTGGATTCTGGGGCCAACGTCCTGACTTTC	CASSYSRGVDSGANVLTF
TRBJ1-1	.	TRBV15	.	TGTGCCACCAGCAGAGGACAGAGGAACACTGAAGCTTTCTTT	CATSRGQRNTEAFF
TRBJ2-7	.	TRBV5-1	.	TGCGCCAGCAGCGACCTCTTGGCGCTAAGCTCCTACGAGCAGTACTTC	CASSDLLALSSYEQYF
TRBJ2-2	.	TRBV7-2	.	TGTGCCAGCAGCTTAGCGTATGGGACCGGGGAGCTGTTTTTT	CASSLAYGTGELFF
TRBJ2-3	.	TRBV10-1	TRBD2	TGCGCCAGCAGTGAGAGATTAGCGGGAGGTACGCAGTATTTT	CASSERLAGGTQYF
TRBJ1-1	.	TRBV19	TRBD1	TGTGCCAGTAGGGGACAGGGGGGAATGAACACTGAAGCTTTCTTT	CASRGQGGMNTEAFF
TRBJ2-1	.	TRBV7-3	TRBD2	TGTGCCAGCAGCCCAACCGGGACTAGCGGCCTCAATGAGCAGTTCTTC	CASSPTGTSGLNEQFF
TRBJ1-5	.	TRBV12-3/TRBV12-4	.	TGTGCCAGCAGTTCAAATGATTCCGGCGGGCGGCCCCAGCATTTT	CASSSNDSGGRPQHF
TRBJ2-7	few	TRBV19	TRBD1	TGTGCCAGTAGGGGCATCGGGACAGCCTACGAGCAGTACTTC	CASRGIGTAYEQYF
TRBJ2-1	.	TRBV9	TRBD2	TGTGCCAGCAGCGTAGGCGGGAGGACCTACAATGAGCAGTTCTTC	CASSVGGRTYNEQFF
TRBJ2-1	.	TRBV7-9	.	TGTGCCCTACTGGGACTCCACAATGAGCAGTTCTTC	CALLGLHNEQFF
TRBJ2-7	.	TRBV28	TRBD2	TGTGCCAGCAGTTTGCCGAGCGGGAATCTCGAGCAGTACTTC	CASSLPSGNLEQYF
TRBJ1-2	.	TRBV12-3/TRBV12-4	.	TGTGCCAGCAGTTTATATCTGCATGGACAGCAGGACTATGGCTACACCTTC	CASSLYLHGQQDYGYTF
TRBJ2-4	.	TRBV20-1	.	TGCAGTGTCATAGACTGGCCAAACATTCAGTACTTC	CSVIDWPNIQYF
TRBJ2-1	few	TRBV4-3	.	TGCGCCAGCAGCCCTACTAGCTTCAGCGCAAATGAGCAGTTCTTC	CASSPTSFSANEQFF
TRBJ2-1	few	TRBV30	.	TGTGCCTGGGACGGGGGGCGGGTGAACAATGAGCAGTTCTTC	CAWDGGRVNNEQFF
TRBJ2-2	.	TRBV6-5	.	TGTGCCATCGGGGGGGGGAAGACAGGGAATAAGGACACCGGGGAGCTGTTTTTT	CAIGGGKTGNKDTGELFF
TRBJ2-7	.	TRBV27	TRBD2	TGTGCCAGCAGGGGTTCGACTAGCGGGAGCCCCAACTTC	CASRGSTSGSPNF
TRBJ2-5	.	TRBV20-1	.	TGCAGTGCTAGCCCCGGGGCAAACCAAGAGACCCAGTACTTC	CSASPGANQETQYF